Sequencing of this T cell receptor beta chain was carried out in a study of blood T cell repertoires in COVID-19. Libraries were prepared by immunoSEQ multiplex PCR; TCRdb keeps only in-frame clonotypes and omits some of them. The sample records over 450,000 clones, roughly nine tenths being singletons. The CDR3 sequence is 13 residues long. Trimming pared 5 bases from V and 2 bases from J, leaving 9 bases between. Germline values: CDR1 LNHDA, CDR2 SQIVND (reference sequence). The receptor's source is a woman aged 50 to 60 with COVID-19, enrolled during active disease. V and J are TRBV19 and TRBJ1-2, with D tentatively TRBD1 (6 bases). Sequencing was done on a sample of peripheral blood. CDR3 sequence (DNA): TGTGCCAGTAGTCGCCAGGGGAACTATGGCTACACCTTC. Translation gives CASSRQGNYGYTF. Full variable domain (outside the CDR3, taken from reference TRBV19 and TRBJ1-2): DGGITQSPKYLFRKEGQNVTLSCEQNLNHDAMYWYRQDPGQGLRLIYYSQIVNDFQKGDIAEGYSVSREKKESFPLTVTSAQKNPTAFYLCASSRQGNYGYTFGSGTRLTVV.